This T cell receptor (beta chain) emerged from a study of resident and recirculating memory T cells in vitiligo. Regarding the study as a whole: Different lesions suggested infiltration by different T cell clones. No single dominant TCR clone appeared; lesion clonality varied.

About this clone itself: The antigen is undetermined.

The method was immunoSEQ multiplex PCR; TCRdb's version includes in-frame clones alone and lacks a portion of them. The data hold about 42,000 clones, with 85% to 95% observed a single time. Germline V CDR1 and CDR2: SGHTA, FQGTGA. CDR3 size: 12 residues. The sequenced sample consisted of blood. This receptor was identified in a male donor with vitiligo. The chain employs TRBV7-3 and TRBJ2-5, with D perhaps being TRBD1 or TRBD2 (8 bases each). CDR3 loop: CASGTGQETQYF. In DNA form, the CDR3 reads TGTGCTAGCGGGACAGGTCAAGAGACCCAGTACTTC.